These 17 T cell receptor beta chains originate from one sample sequenced in a study of beta chain features in type 1 diabetes. Sequenced material consisted of expressed TCRB transcripts (all of the isolated RNA was reverse transcribed). Profiled with immunoSEQ multiplex PCR; TCRdb holds only in-frame clones, not every one. The table lists approximately 120,000 clones, about 40% of them singletons. Material: stem cell memory CD4+ T cells from blood. The receptors were sampled from a woman aged 18-29 years in good health.

This chain links TRBV28 with TRBJ2-1; D is possibly TRBD2 (6 bases). Trimming took 3 bases from V and 1 from J, leaving 19 bases between them. CDR1 is MDHEN, CDR2 SYDVKM, per germline. The CDR3 consists of 18 residues. DNA of the CDR3: TGTGCCAGCAGTTTCCCGTTGGGGGTAGCGGATTCCTACAATGAGCAGTTCTTC. As protein: CASSFPLGVADSYNEQFF. The complete variable domain, with remaining parts taken from reference TRBV28 and TRBJ2-1, reads DVKVTQSSRYLVKRTGEKVFLECVQDMDHENMFWYRQDPGLGLRLIYFSYDVKMKEKGDIPEGYSVSREKKERFSLILESASTNQTSMYLCASSFPLGVADSYNEQFFGPGTRLTVL.

In the case of this clone: The junction shows a germline mismatch at one end, possibly a read error. The V gene is TRBV4-2, the J gene TRBJ1-4; D unclear. There are 15 residues in the CDR3. Germline V gene sequence: CDR1 LGHNA, CDR2 YNFKEQ. The DNA for the CDR3 is TGTGCCAGCAGCCAAGTTGGTCTAACTAATGGAAAACTGTTTTTT. Translation: CASSQVGLTNGKLFF.

The chain carries TRBV10-3 and TRBJ2-7; 10 nucleotides line up with TRBD2. V was clipped by 4 bases and J by 2 bases; unmatched bases: 8. Germline-derived CDR1 and CDR2 are ENHRY and SYGVKD. The CDR3 runs 16 residues. The CDR3 DNA follows: TGTGCCATCAGTGTGGAAGCGGGAGGGCCCCCCTACGAGCAGTACTTC. Encoded protein: CAISVEAGGPPYEQYF.

This clone was detected only a few times. The genes are TRBV20-1 and TRBJ2-7; a possible D gene is TRBD2 (5 bases). CDR1 and CDR2 (germline): DFQATT, SNEGSKA (reference sequence). Trimming cost V 6 bases and J 3 bases, with 9 bases left between them. The CDR3 contains 11 residues. CDR3 in amino acids: CSALTNYEQYF. CDR3 DNA sequence: TGCAGTGCCCTGACTAACTACGAGCAGTACTTC.

The chain uses TRBV30 and TRBJ2-5; no reliable D call. TRBJ2-7 explains the end of the DNA better; the J call may be wrong. Germline V lookup: CDR1 GTSNPN, CDR2 SVGIG (reference sequence). The CDR3 runs to 14 residues. The CDR3 is CAWSGHSVLYEQYF. The CDR3 DNA reads TGTGCCTGGAGTGGACATTCGGTTCTGTACGAGCAGTACTTC.

The gene calls are TRBV2 and TRBJ1-2, with unresolved D. V was clipped by 7 bases and J by 10 bases, with 22 bases between them. The CDR3 spans 14 residues. Germline assignment: CDR1 SNHLY and CDR2 FYNNEI. CDR3 amino acids: CASNPYLDSRTYTF. The CDR3 DNA reads TGTGCCAGCAACCCCTATCTGGACTCTAGAACCTACACCTTC.

V gene TRBV14 combines with J gene TRBJ2-5; the match to TRBD1 covers 8 bases. This CDR3 is 15 amino acids long. Germline CDR1 and CDR2: SGHDN and FVKESK. Trimming took 4 bases from V and 5 from J; bases not matched to a gene: 9. CDR3 in DNA: TGTGCCAGCAGCCCAACCAGGGGGCTATCGGAGACCCAGTACTTC. It yields the protein CASSPTRGLSETQYF.

The genes are TRBV27 and TRBJ1-2; possible D gene TRBD1, 5 bases. Looked up from germline, CDR1 is MNHEY and CDR2 is SMNVEV (reference sequence). The V gene lost 6 bases and the J gene lost 8 bases, with 16 bases spanning the gap. The CDR3 loop spans 13 amino acids. CDR3 bases: TGTGCCAGCAGAGAACAGGTAGCAGGAGGCTACACCTTC. Protein: CASREQVAGGYTF.

This clone was observed a handful of times. V gene TRBV5-1 combines with J gene TRBJ2-1, with D perhaps matching TRBD2 (5 bases). With 4 bases removed from V and 0 bases from J, the gap between germline ends came to 17 bases. CDR3 size: 17 residues. Germline-derived CDR1 and CDR2 are SGHRS and YFSETQ. The CDR3, as DNA: TGCGCCAGCAGCCTAAGAGGGCAGGTCACCTCCTACAATGAGCAGTTCTTC. It yields the protein CASSLRGQVTSYNEQFF.

This clone has just a few counts. The J gene is TRBJ2-1, the V gene TRBV18; 9 bases line up with TRBD2. The CDR3 consists of 16 residues. After removal of 3 bases from V and 8 bases from J, the junction contained 11 bases not matched to a gene. The germline V gene has CDR1 KGHSH and CDR2 LQKENI. Written as DNA, the CDR3 is TGTGCCAGCTCACCTCCGGGACTAGCTGTAATGTATGAGCAGTTCTTC. Its translation is CASSPPGLAVMYEQFF. Combining the CDR3 with reference TRBV18 and TRBJ2-1 gives the whole variable domain NAGVMQNPRHLVRRRGQEARLRCSPMKGHSHVYWYRQLPEEGLKFMVYLQKENIIDESGMPKERFSAEFPKEGPSILRIQQVVRGDSAAYFCASSPPGLAVMYEQFFGPGTRLTVL.

The chain couples TRBV7-9 to TRBJ1-5; 7 bases fit TRBD1. V was clipped by 5 bases and J by 2 bases; unmatched bases: 6. CDR3 size: 15 residues. Germline CDR1 SEHNR, CDR2 FQNEAQ (reference sequence). The CDR3 region is CASSLGGYGNQPQHF. CDR3 nucleotide sequence: TGTGCCAGCAGCCTAGGGGGCTATGGCAATCAGCCCCAGCATTTT.

The chain employs TRBV5-1 and TRBJ1-5, with D uncertain. Trimming removed 1 base from V and 5 bases from J, with 7 bases in between. CDR3 length: 13 residues. Germline-derived CDR1 and CDR2 are SGHRS and YFSETQ. CDR3 loop: CASSLSGDQPQHF. In DNA form, the CDR3 reads TGCGCCAGCAGCTTGTCCGGGGATCAGCCCCAGCATTTT.

This clone occurred a few times. The genes are TRBV5-4 and TRBJ1-4; D is undetermined. V was shortened by 3 bases and J by 7 bases, with 19 bases between the two germline ends. Germline CDR1 SGHNT, CDR2 YYREEE (reference sequence). The CDR3 is 16 residues long. The CDR3 coding sequence is TGTGCCAGCAGCTCGGGAGTATTACCCCGGGGTGAAAAACTGTTTTTT. This encodes CASSSGVLPRGEKLFF.

The chain combines TRBV28 with TRBJ1-2, with D perhaps TRBD1 (6 bases). CDR1 is MDHEN, CDR2 SYDVKM, per germline. CDR3 size: 14 residues. The germline V and J ends were trimmed by 5 bases and 8 bases, with 18 bases remaining between them. CDR3 amino acids: CASSRRTALGGYTF. CDR3 nucleotide sequence: TGTGCCAGCAGTCGCCGGACAGCGTTGGGGGGCTACACCTTC.

This chain connects TRBV6-1 to TRBJ1-2; unclear D gene. The CDR3 consists of 14 residues. V lost 1 base and J 6 bases, leaving 12 bases between the germline ends. Germline CDR1 and CDR2: MNHNS and SASEGT. This CDR3 is CASSEVSGGDGYTF. The CDR3 nucleotides are TGTGCCAGCAGTGAAGTTAGCGGTGGGGATGGCTACACCTTC.

The gene calls are TRBV5-1 and TRBJ1-2, with 9 bases identical to TRBD1. The CDR3 is 14 amino acids. Germline trimming cut 4 bases from V and 8 bases from J; bases unmatched to any gene: 9. CDR1 is SGHRS and CDR2 is YFSETQ in the germline V gene. The CDR3 here is CASSAIQGAQGYTF. CDR3 DNA: TGCGCCAGCAGCGCCATACAGGGGGCGCAAGGCTACACCTTC.

This clone was recorded a few times. The chain has TRBV28 and TRBJ1-2, with a possible D match to TRBD1 (6 bases). Germline V gene lookup returns CDR1 MDHEN and CDR2 SYDVKM. There are 15 residues in the CDR3. V lost 5 bases to trimming and J lost 5 bases, with 18 bases between them. The CDR3 DNA follows: TGTGCCAGCAGTCCAGGGGCGTCGGGCCGTTATGGCTACACCTTC. Translated, it gives CASSPGASGRYGYTF.